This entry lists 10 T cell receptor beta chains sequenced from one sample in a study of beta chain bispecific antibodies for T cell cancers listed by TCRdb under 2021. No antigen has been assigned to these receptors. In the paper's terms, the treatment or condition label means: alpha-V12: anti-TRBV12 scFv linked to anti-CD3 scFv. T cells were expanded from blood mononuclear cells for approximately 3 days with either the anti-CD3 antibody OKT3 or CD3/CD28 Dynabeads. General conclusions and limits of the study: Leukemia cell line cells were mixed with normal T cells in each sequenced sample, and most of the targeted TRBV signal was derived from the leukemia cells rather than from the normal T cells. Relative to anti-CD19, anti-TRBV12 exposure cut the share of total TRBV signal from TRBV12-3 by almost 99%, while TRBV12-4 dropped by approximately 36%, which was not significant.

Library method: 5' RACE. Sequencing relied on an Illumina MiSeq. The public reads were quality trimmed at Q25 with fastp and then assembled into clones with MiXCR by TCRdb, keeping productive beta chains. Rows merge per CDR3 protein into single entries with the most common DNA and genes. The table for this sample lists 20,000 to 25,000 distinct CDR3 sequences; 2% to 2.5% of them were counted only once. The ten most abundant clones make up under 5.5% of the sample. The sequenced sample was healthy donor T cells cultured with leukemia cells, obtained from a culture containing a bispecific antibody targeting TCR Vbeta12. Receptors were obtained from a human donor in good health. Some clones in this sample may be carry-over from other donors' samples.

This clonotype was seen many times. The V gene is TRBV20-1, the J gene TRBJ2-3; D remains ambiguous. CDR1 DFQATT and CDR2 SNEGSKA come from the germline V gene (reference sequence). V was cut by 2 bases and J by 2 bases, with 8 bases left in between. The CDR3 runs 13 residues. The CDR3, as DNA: TGCAGTGCTAGAAACAGTCTCACAGATACGCAGTATTTT. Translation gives CSARNSLTDTQYF.

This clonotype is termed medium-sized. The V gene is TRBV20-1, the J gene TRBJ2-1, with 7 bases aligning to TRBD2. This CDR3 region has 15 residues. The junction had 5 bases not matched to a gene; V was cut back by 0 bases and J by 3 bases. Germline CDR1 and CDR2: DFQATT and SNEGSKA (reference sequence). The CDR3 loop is CSARDLSGDYNEQFF. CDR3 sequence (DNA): TGCAGTGCTAGAGATCTGAGCGGGGACTACAATGAGCAGTTCTTC.

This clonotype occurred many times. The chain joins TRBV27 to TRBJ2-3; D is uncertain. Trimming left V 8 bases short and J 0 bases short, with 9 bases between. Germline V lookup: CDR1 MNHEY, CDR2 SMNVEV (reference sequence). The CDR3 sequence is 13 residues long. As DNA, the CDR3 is TGTGCCAGCGCCAGGTCCAGCACAGATACGCAGTATTTT. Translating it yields CASARSSTDTQYF.

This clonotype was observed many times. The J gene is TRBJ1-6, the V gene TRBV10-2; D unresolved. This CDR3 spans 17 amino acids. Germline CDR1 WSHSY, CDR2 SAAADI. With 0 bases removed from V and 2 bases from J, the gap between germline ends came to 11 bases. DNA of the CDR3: TGCGCCAGCAGTGAGTCCGGGCCGGGAGCCTATAATTCACCCCTCCACTTT. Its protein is CASSESGPGAYNSPLHF.

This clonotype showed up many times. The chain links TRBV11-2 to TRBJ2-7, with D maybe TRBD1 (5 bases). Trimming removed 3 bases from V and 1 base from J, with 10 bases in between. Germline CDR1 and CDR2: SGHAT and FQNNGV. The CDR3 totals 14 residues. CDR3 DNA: TGTGCCAGCAGCTTGGTGACAGCTTCCTACGAGCAGTACTTC. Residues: CASSLVTASYEQYF.

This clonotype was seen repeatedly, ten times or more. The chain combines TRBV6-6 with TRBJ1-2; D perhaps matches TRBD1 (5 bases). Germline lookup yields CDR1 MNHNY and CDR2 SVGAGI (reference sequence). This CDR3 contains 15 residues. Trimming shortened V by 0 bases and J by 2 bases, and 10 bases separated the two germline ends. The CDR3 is CASSYSDGGNYGYTF. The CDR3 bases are TGTGCCAGCAGTTACTCCGATGGGGGGAACTATGGCTACACCTTC.

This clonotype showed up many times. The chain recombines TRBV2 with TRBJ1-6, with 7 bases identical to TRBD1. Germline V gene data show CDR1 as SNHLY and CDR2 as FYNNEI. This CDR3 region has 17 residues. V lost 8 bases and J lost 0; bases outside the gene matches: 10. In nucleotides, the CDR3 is TGTGCCAGCCGGGGGGGACAGCCGAGCTCCTATAATTCACCCCTCCACTTT. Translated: CASRGGQPSSYNSPLHF.

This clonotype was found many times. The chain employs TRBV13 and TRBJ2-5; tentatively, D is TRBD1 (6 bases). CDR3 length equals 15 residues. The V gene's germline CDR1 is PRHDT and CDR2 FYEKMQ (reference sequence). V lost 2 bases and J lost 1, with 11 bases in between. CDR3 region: CASSLRTASQETQYF. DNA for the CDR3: TGTGCCAGCAGCTTAAGGACAGCTAGCCAAGAGACCCAGTACTTC.

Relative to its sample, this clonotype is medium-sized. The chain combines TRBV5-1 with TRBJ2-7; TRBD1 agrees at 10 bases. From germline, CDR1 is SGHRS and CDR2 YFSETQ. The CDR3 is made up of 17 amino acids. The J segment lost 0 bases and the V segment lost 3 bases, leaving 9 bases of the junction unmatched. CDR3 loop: CASSSQTGGFLSYEQYF. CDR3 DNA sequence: TGCGCCAGCAGCTCCCAGACAGGGGGCTTTCTCTCCTACGAGCAGTACTTC. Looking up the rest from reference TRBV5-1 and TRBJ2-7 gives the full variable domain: KAGVTQTPRYLIKTRGQQVTLSCSPISGHRSVSWYQQTPGQGLQFLFEYFSETQRNKGNFPGRFSGRQFSNSRSEMNVSTLELGDSALYLCASSSQTGGFLSYEQYFGPGTRLTVT.

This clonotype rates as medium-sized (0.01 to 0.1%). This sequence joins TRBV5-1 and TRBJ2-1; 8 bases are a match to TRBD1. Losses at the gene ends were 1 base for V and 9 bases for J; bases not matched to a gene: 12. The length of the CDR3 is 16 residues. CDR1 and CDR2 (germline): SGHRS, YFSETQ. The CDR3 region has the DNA TGCGCCAGCAGCTTGTCTTCAGGGGGCTATGTGAGTGAGCAGTTCTTC. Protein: CASSLSSGGYVSEQFF.